The source of this T cell receptor (beta chain) is a study of cytomegalovirus exposure and HLA in healthy donors. The CDR3 is 12 residues long. The germline CDR1 and CDR2 sequences are SEHNR and FQNEAQ (reference sequence). The junction had 8 bases not matched to a gene; V was cut back by 8 bases and J by 11 bases. The PCR ran on 60 Vbeta and 13 Jbeta primers. Produced via immunoSEQ multiplex PCR; TCRdb's table is partial and in-frame only. The sample lists roughly 200,000 clones, roughly four fifths occurring once. The receptor comes from a young man in good health and CMV-seronegative. The sequencing input was PBMCs. The chain recombines TRBV7-9 with TRBJ2-2; TRBD2 matches at 7 bases. The CDR3 protein is CASGTSGIELFF. The CDR3 coding sequence is TGTGCCAGCGGGACCAGCGGGATCGAGCTGTTTTTT.